This TCR beta chain was captured by sequencing in a study of blood T cell repertoires in COVID-19. The length of the CDR3 is 11 residues. Losses at the gene ends were 4 bases for V and 7 bases for J; bases not matched to a gene: 1. The data were produced by immunoSEQ multiplex PCR, yet TCRdb's version contains in-frame clones alone and is incomplete. The data show approximately 480,000 clones, 89% seen once. The chain couples TRBV12-3 or TRBV12-4 to TRBJ2-7; 7 nucleotides agree with TRBD2. This TCR derives from a man between 18 and 29 years old with COVID-19, enrolled during active disease. The sequencing input was peripheral blood. CDR3 sequence: CASSWRGEQYF. The CDR3 nucleotides read TGTGCCAGCAGTTGGCGGGGGGAGCAGTACTTC.